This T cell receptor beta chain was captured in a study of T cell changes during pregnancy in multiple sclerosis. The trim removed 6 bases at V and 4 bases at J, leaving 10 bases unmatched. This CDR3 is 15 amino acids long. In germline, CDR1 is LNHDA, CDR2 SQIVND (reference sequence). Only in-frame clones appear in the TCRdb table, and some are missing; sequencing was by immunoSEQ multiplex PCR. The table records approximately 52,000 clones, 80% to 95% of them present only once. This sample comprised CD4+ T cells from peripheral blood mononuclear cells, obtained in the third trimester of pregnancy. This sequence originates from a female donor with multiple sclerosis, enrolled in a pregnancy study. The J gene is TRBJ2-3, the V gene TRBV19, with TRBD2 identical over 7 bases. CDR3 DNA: TGTGCCAGTAGGCGGGTGTCTAGCGGTCCAGATACGCAGTATTTT. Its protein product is CASRRVSSGPDTQYF.